This TCR beta chain was identified in a study of beta chain features in type 1 diabetes (dated by TCRdb to 2017 to 2018). For context, the study as a whole: Mean age, gender distribution, total cell number and subset yield were not different between patients and healthy donors. A total of about 110,000,000 sorted cells were examined across all samples, and a strong correlation was observed between cell number per subset and RNA yield. In the study, TCRB repertoires of sorted circulating CD4+ T cell subsets from recently diagnosed type 1 diabetes patients were compared with those of matched healthy donors. Regulatory and stem cell-like memory subsets were obtained from only 8 patients and about eight healthy donors, while naive and central memory subsets were obtained from all 28 donors. General study outcomes and caveats: Shorter templates might be favored by PCR, yet because patient and control samples were amplified and corrected together, any such skew would affect both groups equally. Only small numbers of individuals were included in the HLA sub-analyses, which left unresolved whether HLA type had any influence on TCRB rearrangement. At VDJ recombination sites, type 1 diabetes patients had fewer insertions and more deleted nucleotides, which implies abnormalities in thymic rearrangement. The naive, central memory and regulatory TCRB repertoires appeared to resemble one another more closely among patients than among healthy donors. In all four CD4+ subsets, TCRB CDR3 length was moderately but significantly shorter in type 1 diabetes patients. Because cDNA rather than genomic DNA was sequenced, highly expressing activated cells could have been over-represented, although no difference in activation and CD3 levels was found between groups.

On this clone itself: Its antigen specificity is not known. Base qualities are missing; no much larger clone stands one base away.

All of the isolated RNA was reverse transcribed with the High Capacity cDNA Reverse Transcription Kit, so expressed TCRB transcripts were sequenced. Deep immunoSEQ sequencing was performed on naive, central memory and regulatory T cell samples, with an average of approximately 3.9 million total reads per sample. Sorted cells were lysed in RLT buffer, and RNA was extracted using DNase-treated RNeasy Micro or Mini kits according to cell number. To prevent cross-contamination, each cell subset was processed individually, whereas patient and healthy donor samples were processed jointly. The immunoSEQ multiplex PCR was used to amplify TCRB sequences from cDNA, generating 87-bp fragments that spanned the CDR3 region. Amplicons were sequenced on the Illumina HiSeq platform. From the authors' description of their analysis: PCR bias was corrected computationally using synthetic template baselines, and reads within Hamming distance 2 were collapsed, with unmergeable singletons discarded. By aligning reads against IMGT, V, D and J genes, CDR3 length, and insertions or deletions at six rearrangement sites were assigned. Within each subset, clonotype counts were normalized to sorted cell number, after which true diversity and Gini coefficients were computed with the tcR R package. Repertoire sharing was quantified using the overlap coefficient calculated on TCRB nucleotide sequences. Out-of-frame TCRB sequences from naive cells were analyzed to stand in for the pre-selection repertoire. TCRdb's version of the immuneACCESS table is confined to in-frame rearrangements and falls short of the full clone set. An unresolved V gene accounts for under half of the shortfall where checked; the remainder is of unknown origin. V and J calls plus clone size are reproduced from that table; the DNA served to infer D and trimming. The sample records under 300,000 clones, 14% of which are singletons. The ten largest make up approximately 0.02% of the sample.

A single peripheral blood draw of roughly 0.11 L on average was collected from each donor into heparinised tubes. Using a panel that included CD45RO, CCR7, CD25, CD127, CD95 and CD27, naive, central memory, regulatory and stem cell-like memory CD4+ T cells were sorted on a BD FACSAria II. A purity above 98% was achieved for all sorted populations. Right away, PBMCs were isolated by Lymphoprep density gradient centrifugation and were stained directly, with no culture step. To minimize batch effects, samples were stained and sorted in pairs, one healthy donor with one patient per experiment. V loses 1 base of germline sequence and J loses 7 bases, and the interval between the two ends is 17 bases. The CDR3 runs 16 residues from the cysteine to the phenylalanine. Only CDR3 DNA remains: 48 bases, in frame from the first base. CDR1 and CDR2 (SEHNR, FQNEAQ) derive from the germline V gene (reference sequence).

Sequencing was carried out using naive CD4+ T cells from blood. This sample's cell subset or site label indicates: true naive CD4+ T cells. The TCR comes from a man aged 25 to 40 with type 1 diabetes. The rearrangement joined TRBV7-9 to TRBJ2-1; the D gene lacks a confident call. The nucleotides read TGTGCCAGCAGCTTAGGACTCACCGGCCGGTGGAATGAGCAGTTCTTC. The encoded protein is CASSLGLTGRWNEQFF. Full variable domain (CDR3 extended with the reference TRBV7-9 and TRBJ2-1 proteins): DTGVSQNPRHKITKRGQNVTFRCDPISEHNRLYWYRQTLGQGPEFLTYFQNEAQLEKSRLLSDRFSAERPKGSFSTLEIQRTEQGDSAMYLCASSLGLTGRWNEQFFGPGTRLTVL.